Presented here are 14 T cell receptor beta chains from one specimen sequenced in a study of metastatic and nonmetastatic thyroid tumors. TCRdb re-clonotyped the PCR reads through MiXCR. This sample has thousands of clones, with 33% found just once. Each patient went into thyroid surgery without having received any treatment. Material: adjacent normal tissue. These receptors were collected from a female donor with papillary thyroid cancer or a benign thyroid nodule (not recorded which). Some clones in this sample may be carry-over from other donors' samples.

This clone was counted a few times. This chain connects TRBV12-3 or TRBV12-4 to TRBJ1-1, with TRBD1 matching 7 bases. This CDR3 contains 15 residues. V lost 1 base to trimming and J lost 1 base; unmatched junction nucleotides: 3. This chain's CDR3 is CASSLDRGGNTEAFF. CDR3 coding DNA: TGTGCCAGCAGTTTAGACAGGGGAGGGAACACTGAAGCTTTCTTT.

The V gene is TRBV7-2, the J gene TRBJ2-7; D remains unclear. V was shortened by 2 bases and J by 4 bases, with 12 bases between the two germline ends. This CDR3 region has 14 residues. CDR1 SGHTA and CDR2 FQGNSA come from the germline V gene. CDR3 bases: TGTGCCAGCAGCTTACAACCCGGATTTTACGAGCAGTACTTC. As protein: CASSLQPGFYEQYF. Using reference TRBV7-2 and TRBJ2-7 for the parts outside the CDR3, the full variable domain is GAGVSQSPSNKVTEKGKDVELRCDPISGHTALYWYRQSLGQGLEFLIYFQGNSAPDKSGLPSDRFSAERTGGSVSTLTIQRTQQEDSAVYLCASSLQPGFYEQYFGPGTRLTVT.

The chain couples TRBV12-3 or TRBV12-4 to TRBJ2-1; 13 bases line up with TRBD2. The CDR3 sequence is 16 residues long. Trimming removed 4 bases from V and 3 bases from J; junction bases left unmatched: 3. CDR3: CASSSGTSGDYNEQFF. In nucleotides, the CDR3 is TGTGCCAGCAGTTCCGGGACTAGCGGGGACTACAATGAGCAGTTCTTC.

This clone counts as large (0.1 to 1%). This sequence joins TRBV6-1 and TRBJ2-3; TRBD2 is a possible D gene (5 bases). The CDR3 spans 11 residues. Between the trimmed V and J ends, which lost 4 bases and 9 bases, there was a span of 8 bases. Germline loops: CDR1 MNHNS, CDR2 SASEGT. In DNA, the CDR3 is TGTGCCAGCAGTGGGGAGCGGACGCAGTATTTT. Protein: CASSGERTQYF.

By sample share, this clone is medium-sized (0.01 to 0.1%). CDR3 in DNA: TGTGCCAGCAGCTTAGGGATGTTTTTGAGGGAGACCGGGGAGCTGTTTTTT. Its protein is CASSLGMFLRETGELFF. The V gene is TRBV11-3, the J gene TRBJ2-2; the D gene is possibly TRBD2 (5 bases). Looked up from germline, CDR1 is SGHNT and CDR2 is YENEEA. This CDR3 has 17 residues. V lost 1 base to trimming and J lost 5 bases, with 17 bases between them.

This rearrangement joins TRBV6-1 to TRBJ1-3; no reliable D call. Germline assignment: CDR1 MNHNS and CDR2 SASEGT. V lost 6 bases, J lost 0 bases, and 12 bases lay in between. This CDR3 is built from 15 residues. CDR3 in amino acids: CASSPDGDSGNTIYF. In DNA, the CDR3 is TGTGCCAGCAGCCCAGACGGAGACTCTGGAAACACCATATATTTT.

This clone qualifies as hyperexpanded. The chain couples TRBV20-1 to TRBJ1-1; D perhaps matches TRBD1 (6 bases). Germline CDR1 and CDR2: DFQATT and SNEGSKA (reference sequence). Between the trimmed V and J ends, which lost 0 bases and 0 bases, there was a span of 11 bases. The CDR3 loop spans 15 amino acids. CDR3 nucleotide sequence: TGCAGTGCTAGAGACGGGACAAGCCTGAACACTGAAGCTTTCTTT. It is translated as CSARDGTSLNTEAFF.

CDR3 loop: CASSLFDSQRWGNTIYF. In nucleotides, the CDR3 is TGTGCCAGCAGTTTATTCGACAGCCAGCGATGGGGAAACACCATATATTTT. The chain joins TRBV12-3 or TRBV12-4 to TRBJ1-3; a possible D gene is TRBD1 (5 bases). The germline V and J ends were trimmed by 2 bases and 4 bases, with 18 bases remaining between them. This CDR3 contains 17 residues.

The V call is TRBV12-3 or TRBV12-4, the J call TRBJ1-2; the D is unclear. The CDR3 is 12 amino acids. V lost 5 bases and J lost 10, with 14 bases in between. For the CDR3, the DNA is TGTGCCAGCAGTACCCGGGAGGGTGCCTACACCTTC. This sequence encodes CASSTREGAYTF.

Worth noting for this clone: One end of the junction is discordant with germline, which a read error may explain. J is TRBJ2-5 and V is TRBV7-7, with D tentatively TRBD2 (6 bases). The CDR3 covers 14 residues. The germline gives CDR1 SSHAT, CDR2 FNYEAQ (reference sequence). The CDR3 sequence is CASSLTEGQETQYF. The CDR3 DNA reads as TGTGCTAGCAGCTTAACGGAGGGCCAAGAGACCCAGTACTTC.

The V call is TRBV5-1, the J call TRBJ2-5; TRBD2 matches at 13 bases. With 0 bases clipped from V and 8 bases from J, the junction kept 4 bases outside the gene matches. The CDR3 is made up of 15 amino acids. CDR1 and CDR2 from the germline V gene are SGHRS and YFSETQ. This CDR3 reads CASSLGTSGGDTQYF. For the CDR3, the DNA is TGCGCCAGCAGCTTGGGGACTAGCGGGGGAGATACCCAGTACTTC.

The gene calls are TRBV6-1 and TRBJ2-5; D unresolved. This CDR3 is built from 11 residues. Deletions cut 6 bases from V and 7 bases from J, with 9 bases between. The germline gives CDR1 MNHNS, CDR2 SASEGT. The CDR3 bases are TGTGCCAGCAGCCCCGCTTGGACCCAGTACTTC. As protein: CASSPAWTQYF.

Here the CDR3 reads CASRTSGVTGELFF. CDR3 DNA: TGTGCCAGCAGGACTAGCGGGGTCACCGGGGAGCTGTTTTTT. The J gene is TRBJ2-2, the V gene TRBV5-8, with TRBD2 matching 11 bases. The CDR3 totals 14 residues. CDR1 SGHTS and CDR2 YDEGEE come from the germline V gene. Trimming removed 5 bases from V and 4 bases from J; junction bases left unmatched: 1. Full variable domain (outside the CDR3, taken from reference TRBV5-8 and TRBJ2-2): EAGVTQSPTHLIKTRGQQATLRCSPISGHTSVYWYQQALGLGLQFLLWYDEGEERNRGNFPPRFSGRQFPNYSSELNVNALELEDSALYLCASRTSGVTGELFFGEGSRLTVL.

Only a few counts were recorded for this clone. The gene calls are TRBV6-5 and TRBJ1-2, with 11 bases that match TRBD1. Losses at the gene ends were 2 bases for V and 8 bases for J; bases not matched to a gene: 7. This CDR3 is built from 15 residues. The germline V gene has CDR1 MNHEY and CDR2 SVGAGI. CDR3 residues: CASSYAEDRGLGYTF. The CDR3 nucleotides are TGTGCCAGCAGTTACGCCGAGGACAGGGGGCTGGGCTACACCTTC.